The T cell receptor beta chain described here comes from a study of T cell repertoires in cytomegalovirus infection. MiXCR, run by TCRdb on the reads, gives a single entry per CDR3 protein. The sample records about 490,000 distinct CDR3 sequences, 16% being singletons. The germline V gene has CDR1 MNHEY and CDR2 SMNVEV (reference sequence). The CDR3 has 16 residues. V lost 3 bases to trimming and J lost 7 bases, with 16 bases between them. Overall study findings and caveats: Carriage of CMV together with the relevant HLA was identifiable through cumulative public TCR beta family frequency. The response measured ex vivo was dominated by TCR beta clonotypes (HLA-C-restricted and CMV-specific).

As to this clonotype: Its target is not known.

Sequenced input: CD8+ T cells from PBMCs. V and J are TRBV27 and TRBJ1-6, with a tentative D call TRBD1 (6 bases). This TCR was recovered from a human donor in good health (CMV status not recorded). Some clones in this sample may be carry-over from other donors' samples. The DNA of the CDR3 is TGTGCCAGCAGTTTCGGGGGGCGGAGAAGGAATTCACCCCTCCACTTT. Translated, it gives CASSFGGRRRNSPLHF.